A selection of T cell receptor beta chains follows, all from one sample in a study of prognosis after radiotherapy for stage I lung cancer. TCRdb called the multiplex PCR reads again in MiXCR, with one record for every CDR3 protein. The sample has more than 9,500 distinct CDR3 sequences; around half are singletons. The input for sequencing was PBMCs, taken before or after stereotactic body radiation therapy (not recorded which). These receptors all stem from a donor over 45 with non-small cell lung cancer. CDR3s leave out the opening cysteine and the closing phenylalanine or tryptophan.

J | V | length | CDR3
TRBJ1-2 | TRBV19 | 12 | ASSSSGGNYGYT
TRBJ2-1 | TRBV6-1 | 9 | ASSSHGEQF
TRBJ2-4 | TRBV29-1 | 11 | SATKAAKNIQY
TRBJ2-7 | TRBV12-3/TRBV12-4 | 12 | ASSLQGSTHEQY
TRBJ2-4 | TRBV15 | 14 | ATSRGTSVAKNIQY
TRBJ2-7 | TRBV7-2 | 12 | ASSPKDYSYEQY
TRBJ1-5 | TRBV2 | 13 | ASSEQVYSNQTQR
TRBJ2-6 | TRBV27 | 11 | ASTGSGANVLT
TRBJ2-7 | TRBV11-2 | 12 | ASSLTQVTDEQY
TRBJ1-5 | TRBV6-4 | 13 | ASSPDQYSNQPQH
TRBJ2-1 | TRBV28 | 11 | ASSSLAGDEQF
TRBJ1-6 | TRBV12-3/TRBV12-4 | 12 | ASTRTGGNSPLH
TRBJ2-1 | TRBV25-1 | 14 | ASIGIAGGSYNEQF
TRBJ2-3 | TRBV30 | 13 | AWSSAGSSTDTQY
TRBJ2-2 | TRBV9 | 14 | ASSVASGGLAGELF
TRBJ2-7 | TRBV6-5 | 12 | ASSYGRSSYEHY
TRBJ2-1 | TRBV7-9 | 9 | ASSLAPQQF
TRBJ2-7 | TRBV9 | 13 | ASSPGLALGNEQY
TRBJ2-1 | TRBV2 | 12 | ASTSGRATNEQF
TRBJ2-7 | TRBV6-5 | 11 | SSSYSPDSEQY
TRBJ1-2 | TRBV12-3/TRBV12-4 | 13 | ASTRTGQTNYGYT
TRBJ2-3 | TRBV20-1 | 12 | SAPGQESTDTQY
TRBJ2-1 | TRBV10-3 | 12 | AISSGAPLNEQF
TRBJ1-2 | TRBV2 | 12 | ASSVQGANYGYT
TRBJ1-5 | TRBV6-2/TRBV6-3 | 11 | ASSYQGDQPQH
TRBJ1-1 | TRBV5-6 | 12 | ASRLGGGSTEAF
TRBJ2-7 | TRBV7-8 | 12 | ASSLTQREEEQY
TRBJ2-3 | TRBV6-5 | 13 | ASSSQDPSTDTQY
TRBJ2-7 | TRBV30 | 11 | AWSVQAGDEQY
TRBJ2-2 | TRBV7-2 | 13 | ASSLAAANTGELF
TRBJ2-7 | TRBV6-5 | 11 | ASSLDRGHEQY
TRBJ2-7 | TRBV5-8 | 12 | ASRFGQGAYEQY
TRBJ2-2 | TRBV2 | 12 | ASRTGGNTGELF
TRBJ2-7 | TRBV6-1 | 14 | ASRPGQGAFSYEQY
TRBJ2-6 | TRBV28 | 13 | ASGPTPSGANVLT
TRBJ1-1 | TRBV7-3 | 12 | ASSLVRVGAEAF
TRBJ1-2 | TRBV5-1 | 13 | ASSPGGQGVDGYT
TRBJ2-1 | TRBV7-9 | 15 | ASSEGRGRISYNEQF
TRBJ2-1 | TRBV11-2 | 12 | ASSFGIGSNEQF
TRBJ1-2 | TRBV7-3 | 14 | ASTSMGGQGAFGYT
TRBJ2-3 | TRBV9 | 12 | ASSFLSRYDTQY